Below, 18 T cell receptor beta chains from the same sample are listed, as sequenced in a study of OX40 agonist ivuxolimab in advanced cancers. TCRdb's copy holds only in-frame clones and misses some; the assay was immunoSEQ multiplex PCR. This table holds just under 65,000 clones, about 90% found once. Sequencing was performed on CD4+ or CD8+ T cells sorted from blood, taken in a trial of the OX40 agonist ivuxolimab. These receptors were collected from an adult with an advanced solid tumor such as melanoma, head and neck, liver or kidney cancer.

This chain uses TRBV5-1 with TRBJ1-2, with unresolved D. The CDR3 is 12 amino acids. CDR1 is SGHRS and CDR2 is YFSETQ in the germline V gene. V was trimmed by 4 bases and J by 8 bases, leaving 12 bases between them. The CDR3 nucleotides are TGCGCCAGCAGCCCCAGAGGGCAGGGCTACACCTTC. It yields the protein CASSPRGQGYTF.

V and J are TRBV9 and TRBJ1-2, with TRBD1 identical over 11 bases. Germline-derived CDR1 and CDR2 are SGDLS and YYNGEE. V was pared by 4 bases and J by 4 bases, with 6 bases of the junction left unmatched. The CDR3 has 15 amino acids. In DNA form, the CDR3 reads TGTGCCAGCAGCTCACGGACAGGGGGCATCTATGGCTACACCTTC. Translation: CASSSRTGGIYGYTF.

This rearrangement joins TRBV18 to TRBJ2-7, with 9 bases aligning to TRBD2. The CDR3 runs 16 residues. V shed 3 bases and J 0 bases; nucleotides not matched to a gene: 6. Germline CDR1 is KGHSH and CDR2 is LQKENI. The CDR3 DNA reads as TGTGCCAGCTCACCGCCAGCGGGAGGCTTCTCCTACGAGCAGTACTTC. This encodes CASSPPAGGFSYEQYF.

The sample holds a few counts of this clone. This sequence joins TRBV7-9 and TRBJ1-1; a possible D gene is TRBD1 (5 bases). Germline V gene data show CDR1 as SEHNR and CDR2 as FQNEAQ (reference sequence). The V gene lost 5 bases and the J gene lost 1 base, with 14 bases spanning the gap. This CDR3 has 15 residues. As DNA, the CDR3 is TGTGCCAGCAGCAAATCCGGACAAAAGAACACTGAAGCTTTCTTT. It specifies CASSKSGQKNTEAFF.

J is TRBJ2-3 and V is TRBV30; 8 positions agree with TRBD1. The germline V gene encodes CDR1 GTSNPN and CDR2 SVGIG (reference sequence). V dropped 4 bases and J dropped 0; count of bases not matched to a gene: 6. The CDR3 loop spans 15 amino acids. The CDR3 bases are TGTGCCTGGACAGGGGGCTTGCGTAGCACAGATACGCAGTATTTT. Translated: CAWTGGLRSTDTQYF.

The chain employs TRBV4-2 and TRBJ2-7; maybe TRBD1 (6 bases). Germline V lookup: CDR1 LGHNA, CDR2 YNFKEQ. CDR3 size: 15 residues. The ends were cut back, 5 bases at V and 2 bases at J, with 16 bases in the middle. The DNA for the CDR3 is TGTGCCAGCAGCAGAGACAGGTACACAACCTACGAGCAGTACTTC. As protein: CASSRDRYTTYEQYF.

The V gene is TRBV15, the J gene TRBJ2-1; perhaps TRBD1 as D (6 bases). In germline, CDR1 is LNHNV, CDR2 YYDKDF (reference sequence). This CDR3 comprises 13 residues. The germline V and J ends were trimmed by 5 bases and 4 bases, with 9 bases remaining between them. CDR3 amino acids: CATSPDRYNEQFF. The CDR3 nucleotides are TGTGCCACCAGCCCCGACAGGTACAATGAGCAGTTCTTC.

The chain carries TRBV2 and TRBJ2-1; 10 bases fit TRBD2. The junction had 15 bases not matched to a gene; V was cut back by 8 bases and J by 2 bases. The CDR3 covers 18 residues. CDR1 SNHLY and CDR2 FYNNEI come from the germline V gene. Here the CDR3 reads CASPGGTSVTLTYNEQFF. For the CDR3, the DNA is TGTGCCAGCCCTGGGGGGACTAGCGTAACATTGACCTACAATGAGCAGTTCTTC. The full variable domain, its missing parts supplied by reference TRBV2 and TRBJ2-1, is EPEVTQTPSHQVTQMGQEVILRCVPISNHLYFYWYRQILGQKVEFLVSFYNNEISEKSEIFDDQFSVERPDGSNFTLKIRSTKLEDSAMYFCASPGGTSVTLTYNEQFFGPGTRLTVL.

V usage is TRBV4-2 and J usage is TRBJ2-5; 8 bases are a match to TRBD1. CDR3 length: 14 residues. The V segment lost 2 bases and the J segment 5 bases; nucleotides outside the gene matches: 4. Germline V gene lookup returns CDR1 LGHNA and CDR2 YNFKEQ. The CDR3 DNA reads TGTGCCAGCAGCCAATCACAGGGGGAGGAGACCCAGTACTTC. It is translated as CASSQSQGEETQYF.

The chain employs TRBV7-9 and TRBJ2-6; D is perhaps TRBD1 or TRBD2 (5 bases each). Trimming left V 3 bases short and J 1 base short, with 13 bases between. The CDR3 consists of 17 residues. The germline V gene encodes CDR1 SEHNR and CDR2 FQNEAQ (reference sequence). DNA for the CDR3: TGTGCCAGCAGCTTTGGGGACGGCCTGTCTGGGGCCAACGTCCTGACTTTC. Amino acid sequence: CASSFGDGLSGANVLTF.

This chain joins TRBV6-6 and TRBJ2-1; 8 nucleotides align to TRBD2. CDR3 length: 14 amino acids. The trim removed 6 bases at V and 0 bases at J, leaving 1 base unmatched. Germline V gives CDR1 MNHNY, CDR2 SVGAGI (reference sequence). CDR3 sequence reads: CASRSGGSYNEQFF. For the CDR3, the DNA is TGTGCCAGCAGGAGCGGGGGCTCCTACAATGAGCAGTTCTTC.

The chain has TRBV28 and TRBJ1-3; weak D call: TRBD1 (6 bases). The CDR3 covers 12 residues. The germline V and J ends were trimmed by 3 bases and 7 bases, with 7 bases remaining between them. CDR1 and CDR2 (germline): MDHEN, SYDVKM. The CDR3 loop reads CASSFQGNTIYF. In nucleotides, the CDR3 is TGTGCCAGCAGTTTTCAGGGGAACACCATATATTTT.

This clone was seen a handful of times. The chain links TRBV5-4 to TRBJ2-1; 11 nucleotides match TRBD2. This CDR3 contains 15 residues. The V segment lost 4 bases and the J segment 3 bases; nucleotides outside the gene matches: 3. Germline V gene sequence: CDR1 SGHNT, CDR2 YYREEE (reference sequence). The CDR3 coding sequence is TGTGCCAGCAGCCCAACTAGCGGGAGCTACAATGAGCAGTTCTTC. Translating gives CASSPTSGSYNEQFF.

A single count supports this clone. This chain connects TRBV11-2 to TRBJ1-1; D not certain. Deletions cut 5 bases from V and 4 bases from J, with 14 bases between. This CDR3 spans 14 amino acids. Germline CDR1 and CDR2: SGHAT and FQNNGV. The CDR3 here is CASSPPRWGTEAFF. CDR3 DNA sequence: TGTGCCAGCAGCCCTCCTCGGTGGGGCACTGAAGCTTTCTTT.

This chain connects TRBV19 to TRBJ1-1; D is undetermined. CDR1 LNHDA and CDR2 SQIVND come from the germline V gene (reference sequence). Between the trimmed V and J ends, which lost 3 bases and 0 bases, there was a span of 20 bases. This CDR3 has 18 amino acids. CDR3 in DNA: TGTGCCAGTAGTATTTCGAGTGTGGGGAATTCCATGAACACTGAAGCTTTCTTT. Translated: CASSISSVGNSMNTEAFF.

This clone was observed once. The chain is built from TRBV2 and TRBJ2-2, with 11 bases identical to TRBD1. V lost 6 bases to trimming and J lost 5 bases; unmatched junction nucleotides: 2. Looked up from germline, CDR1 is SNHLY and CDR2 is FYNNEI. The CDR3 runs 14 residues. The CDR3 coding sequence is TGTGCCAGCAGGGGGACAGGGGGAACCGGGGAGCTGTTTTTT. As protein: CASRGTGGTGELFF.

The chain couples TRBV30 to TRBJ1-2; D not certain. Germline V lookup: CDR1 GTSNPN, CDR2 SVGIG (reference sequence). Trimming cost V 0 bases and J 8 bases, with 13 bases left between them. The CDR3 runs to 13 residues. The CDR3 region is CAWSVNQLLGYTF. CDR3 DNA sequence: TGTGCCTGGAGTGTGAACCAACTCCTAGGCTACACCTTC.

This chain connects TRBV5-4 to TRBJ2-7, with a possible D match to TRBD2 (5 bases). CDR3 size: 13 residues. Trimming took 1 base from V and 3 from J, leaving 8 bases between them. Germline CDR1 and CDR2: SGHNT and YYREEE (reference sequence). The DNA for the CDR3 is TGTGCCAGCAGCTTGCCGGGGATCTACGAGCAGTACTTC. Amino acids: CASSLPGIYEQYF.